The 9 T cell receptor beta chains in this list originate from one sample, sequenced in a study of somatic mutations in cytotoxic T cells in rheumatoid arthritis. Assay: immunoSEQ multiplex PCR; the TCRdb copy retains only in-frame clones and omits some. This sample has about 20,000 clones, with 74% found just once. The specimen sequenced was CD8+ T cells sorted from blood. The receptors derive from a man between 60 and 75 years old in good health.

The chain employs TRBV13 and TRBJ2-3, with 9 bases matching TRBD2. J gave up 1 base and V 3 bases, and 14 bases lay outside the gene matches. The CDR3 covers 19 residues. CDR1 PRHDT and CDR2 FYEKMQ come from the germline V gene (reference sequence). In nucleotides, the CDR3 is TGTGCCAGCAGCTTTCGTGGGTACCTTACTAGCGGGCGCACAGATACGCAGTATTTT. Protein: CASSFRGYLTSGRTDTQYF.

The chain couples TRBV9 to TRBJ2-1; possibly TRBD2 for D (6 bases). The V end was cut by 3 bases, the J end by 6 bases, with 25 bases between. CDR3 length: 18 residues. Germline V gene sequence: CDR1 SGDLS, CDR2 YYNGEE. The CDR3: CASSAPSGRAGFFNEQFF. CDR3 in DNA: TGTGCCAGCAGCGCACCCAGCGGTCGGGCGGGATTTTTCAATGAGCAGTTCTTC.

This sequence joins TRBV6-5 and TRBJ2-7; D is unclear. Trimming cost V 0 bases and J 0 bases, with 6 bases left between them. The CDR3 spans 14 residues. In germline, CDR1 is MNHEY, CDR2 SVGAGI. The CDR3 protein is CASSYSLSSYEQYF. CDR3 in DNA: TGTGCCAGCAGTTACTCATTGAGCTCCTACGAGCAGTACTTC.

This sequence joins TRBV7-9 and TRBJ2-5, with D possibly TRBD2 on 5 matching bases. V was clipped by 7 bases and J by 1 base, with 19 bases between them. CDR1 is SEHNR, CDR2 FQNEAQ, per germline (reference sequence). The CDR3 loop spans 16 amino acids. The CDR3 region has the DNA TGTGCCAGCACCCTTATTTCGGACGGAGGCCAAGAGACCCAGTACTTC. Amino acid sequence: CASTLISDGGQETQYF. Together with reference TRBV7-9 and TRBJ2-5, the CDR3 gives the full variable domain: DTGVSQNPRHKITKRGQNVTFRCDPISEHNRLYWYRQTLGQGPEFLTYFQNEAQLEKSRLLSDRFSAERPKGSFSTLEIQRTEQGDSAMYLCASTLISDGGQETQYFGPGTRLLVL.

The chain employs TRBV4-1 and TRBJ2-5; 7 bases fit TRBD1. With the DNA end fitting TRBJ2-7 better, the J assignment may be wrong. CDR1 and CDR2 from the germline V gene are MGHRA and YSYEKL. CDR3 length equals 13 residues. CDR3 sequence: CASSVGGGYEQYF. The CDR3 region has the DNA TGCGCCAGCAGCGTAGGGGGCGGTTACGAGCAGTACTTC.

This sequence joins TRBV4-1 and TRBJ2-1, with TRBD2 identical over 8 bases. Germline assignment: CDR1 MGHRA and CDR2 YSYEKL. The CDR3 length is 16 residues. The V gene end was trimmed by 4 bases and the J gene end by 8 bases; junction bases not matched to a gene: 13. The CDR3 here is CASSRSGAGGSDEQFF. Here the CDR3 DNA reads TGCGCCAGCAGCCGTAGCGGGGCGGGTGGGTCGGATGAGCAGTTCTTC.

This clone was seen once. The chain has TRBV7-8 and TRBJ2-1, with 10 bases fitting TRBD2. The CDR3 loop spans 16 amino acids. CDR1 and CDR2 from the germline V gene are SGHVS and FQNEAQ. V lost 1 base, J lost 3 bases, and 3 bases stayed unmatched. The CDR3 region has the DNA TGTGCCAGCAGCTTAGAGGTAGCGGGAGGCTACAATGAGCAGTTCTTC. Protein product: CASSLEVAGGYNEQFF.

This clone was observed a handful of times. The chain combines TRBV4-1 with TRBJ1-5, with D perhaps matching TRBD1 (5 bases). The CDR3 has 13 amino acids. Germline CDR1 reads MGHRA; CDR2 reads YSYEKL. With 7 bases removed from V and 4 bases from J, the gap between germline ends came to 11 bases. The CDR3 here is CASTSGGNQPQHF. CDR3 nucleotides: TGCGCCAGCACCTCGGGGGGGAATCAGCCCCAGCATTTT.

The chain joins TRBV19 to TRBJ2-7; TRBD1 is a possible D gene (6 bases). The CDR3 spans 15 residues. Germline V gene lookup returns CDR1 LNHDA and CDR2 SQIVND (reference sequence). Trimming stripped 0 bases from V and 2 bases from J, with 11 bases between. CDR3 residues: CASSIDLGHPYEQYF. The CDR3 region has the DNA TGTGCCAGTAGTATAGATTTGGGACATCCCTACGAGCAGTACTTC.